This T cell receptor (beta chain) was recovered during a study of T cells after yellow fever vaccination. Study context: Fractions with few cells were prepared using SMART-Seq v4 Ultra Low Input.

The CDR3 loop spans 15 amino acids. The V end was cut by 0 bases, the J end by 0 bases, with 8 bases between. The germline V gene encodes CDR1 SGHTA and CDR2 FQGTGA. Study findings and constraints: Reappearance after the booster was seen for most primary-vaccination clones, at 95% to 97% CD4 and 80% to 90% CD8. Though weaker, the secondary response peaked faster, on day 5 versus 15. Although most clonotypes did not, a small share appeared in both CD4 and CD8 compartments.

This clonotype was counted at least ten times. Antigen: not known. TCRdb called the 5' RACE reads again in MiXCR, with one record for every CDR3 protein. The profile shows 200,000 to 250,000 distinct CDR3 sequences, approximately 3% of them singletons. This specimen was CD4+ T cells sorted from PBMCs, taken 10 days after the yellow fever booster vaccination. The genes are TRBV7-3 and TRBJ1-1; D not certain. The clonotype originates from a man in his late teens or twenties who received the YFV17D yellow fever vaccine. For the CDR3, the DNA is TGTGCCAGCAGCTTAACGGGAGTAATGAACACTGAAGCTTTCTTT. It translates to CASSLTGVMNTEAFF.